The source of this TCR beta chain is a study of long-term antiretroviral therapy in people with HIV. The germline V gene encodes CDR1 GTSNPN and CDR2 SVGIG (reference sequence). With 5 bases clipped from V and 3 bases from J, the junction kept 3 bases outside the gene matches. This CDR3 is built from 14 residues. Points from the study as a whole: Gathering of blood took place between the mid-2000s and the late 2010s, possibly under older ART regimens.

Regarding this clone: Its antigen is still unknown.

At the survey level, the v3.0 immunoSEQ assay was run. Produced via immunoSEQ multiplex PCR; TCRdb's table is partial and in-frame only. The sample has 20,000 to 30,000 clones, about 91% seen once. Going into DNA extraction, samples held about 1-10 million cryopreserved PBMC. J is TRBJ2-2 and V is TRBV30; 10 nucleotides match TRBD2. The TCR originated in a man aged 50-59 years with HIV. This specimen consisted of unsorted PBMCs, obtained 1.8 years before starting antiretroviral therapy. The CDR3 loop reads CAWRTSGYTGELFF. CDR3 DNA: TGTGCCTGGCGGACTAGCGGTTACACCGGGGAGCTGTTTTTT.